Described below is a single T cell receptor (beta chain) sequence and its context. This entry is derived from a study of blood T cell repertoires in COVID-19. Germline values: CDR1 SGHRS, CDR2 YFSETQ. V was pared by 0 bases and J by 0 bases, with 8 bases between. This CDR3 is built from 15 residues. Clones were sequenced by immunoSEQ multiplex PCR, and TCRdb holds only the in-frame ones, with some missing. The table has approximately 46,000 clones, 90% seen once. The sequenced sample was peripheral blood. This chain joins TRBV5-1 and TRBJ2-3; possibly TRBD1 for D (5 bases). The sequence was collected from a man aged 50 to 59 with active COVID-19. The CDR3 nucleotides read TGCGCCAGCAGCTTGGGGGGCGGAAGCACAGATACGCAGTATTTT. Protein: CASSLGGGSTDTQYF.